The 25 T cell receptor beta chains reported below all come from one sample, sequenced in a study of a mutant IDH1 vaccine in newly diagnosed glioma. The data were produced by immunoSEQ multiplex PCR, yet TCRdb's version contains in-frame clones alone and is incomplete. The table shows fewer than 85,000 clones, with approximately 83% occurring only once. Time point in this sample: baseline, week 1 (first vaccination visit). Treatment denoted: pre-vaccination baseline after standard-of-care therapy. The sequenced sample was PBMCs, obtained from a glioma patient treated with radiotherapy, temozolomide or both. These receptors came from a young man with glioma.

The chain combines TRBV4-2 with TRBJ2-2; D is possibly TRBD1 (5 bases). This CDR3 contains 15 residues. The germline V gene encodes CDR1 LGHNA and CDR2 YNFKEQ. V gave up 5 bases and J gave up 6 bases, with 16 bases separating them. CDR3 bases: TGTGCCAGCAGCTTTGGGCAGGGTGCGGCCGGGGAGCTGTTTTTT. Its protein product is CASSFGQGAAGELFF.

The chain links TRBV19 to TRBJ1-1; D remains unclear. With 0 bases removed from V and 12 bases from J, the gap between germline ends came to 17 bases. Germline lookup yields CDR1 LNHDA and CDR2 SQIVND (reference sequence). The CDR3 spans 14 residues. The CDR3 spells CASSIELGRPKTFF. In DNA form, the CDR3 reads TGTGCCAGTAGTATAGAATTGGGGAGGCCGAAAACTTTCTTT.

The chain is built from TRBV5-6 and TRBJ1-1, with D perhaps matching TRBD1 (5 bases). V was clipped by 4 bases and J by 1 base, with 14 bases between them. The germline V gene encodes CDR1 SGHDT and CDR2 YYEEEE. The CDR3 totals 15 residues. The CDR3: CASSRAGLKNTEAFF. The CDR3 region has the DNA TGTGCCAGCAGCCGGGCAGGGCTAAAGAACACTGAAGCTTTCTTT.

This chain links TRBV6-5 with TRBJ2-2, with D unclear. Deletions cut 0 bases from V and 7 bases from J, with 3 bases between. Germline CDR1 and CDR2: MNHEY and SVGAGI. The CDR3 sequence is 12 residues long. This CDR3 reads CASSYSVGELFF. The CDR3 DNA reads as TGTGCCAGCAGTTACTCGGTCGGGGAGCTGTTTTTT.

In its sample, this clone was seen once. The chain is built from TRBV28 and TRBJ1-3, with D possibly TRBD1 on 6 matching bases. V was pared by 2 bases and J by 4 bases, with 21 bases between. The CDR3 covers 18 residues. Germline V lookup: CDR1 MDHEN, CDR2 SYDVKM. CDR3 in DNA: TGTGCCAGCAGTTTACTCCCTCTGCCACAGGGATCCGGAAACACCATATATTTT. Encoded protein: CASSLLPLPQGSGNTIYF.

The rearrangement links TRBV10-3 to TRBJ1-3; 7 bases fit TRBD1. In germline, CDR1 is ENHRY, CDR2 SYGVKD. CDR3 length: 16 amino acids. Unmatched junction bases numbered 11, after V lost 7 bases and J lost 2 bases. The chain's CDR3 is CAITRGIDRAGNTIYF. The DNA of the CDR3 is TGTGCCATCACCCGTGGTATTGACAGGGCTGGAAACACCATATATTTT.

V usage is TRBV6-5 and J usage is TRBJ2-7; D gene uncertain. The CDR3 loop spans 14 amino acids. Germline V gene lookup returns CDR1 MNHEY and CDR2 SVGAGI. Trimming pared 0 bases from V and 4 bases from J, leaving 10 bases between. The CDR3 DNA is TGTGCCAGCAGTTACTCGATCAGTGAATACGAGCAGTACTTC. This sequence encodes CASSYSISEYEQYF.

The chain couples TRBV19 to TRBJ1-1; D uncertain. The CDR3 runs to 15 residues. Germline V CDR1 and CDR2: LNHDA, SQIVND (reference sequence). The V gene lost 5 bases and the J gene lost 6 bases, with 19 bases spanning the gap. The CDR3 region is CASSSMLGVPAEAFF. The CDR3 nucleotides are TGTGCCAGTAGTTCAATGTTGGGAGTGCCAGCTGAAGCTTTCTTT. Full variable domain (remainder filled in from reference TRBV19 and TRBJ1-1): DGGITQSPKYLFRKEGQNVTLSCEQNLNHDAMYWYRQDPGQGLRLIYYSQIVNDFQKGDIAEGYSVSREKKESFPLTVTSAQKNPTAFYLCASSSMLGVPAEAFFGQGTRLTVV.

This rearrangement joins TRBV7-2 to TRBJ2-1, with D tentatively TRBD1 (6 bases). Germline CDR1 is SGHTA and CDR2 is FQGNSA. CDR3 length: 13 amino acids. V shed 3 bases and J shed 5 bases, with 8 bases lying between them. CDR3 sequence (DNA): TGTGCCAGCAGCTTTAACAGGGACAATGAGCAGTTCTTC. Amino acids: CASSFNRDNEQFF.

This rearrangement joins TRBV13 to TRBJ2-3, with TRBD1 as a possible D gene (5 bases). The CDR3 is 15 amino acids. Germline V gives CDR1 PRHDT, CDR2 FYEKMQ (reference sequence). Trimming removed 5 bases at V and 7 bases at J, with 19 bases between. The CDR3 bases are TGTGCCAGCAGCAGCATTGGGCAGGGCAGGAATACGCAGTATTTT. Protein product: CASSSIGQGRNTQYF.

The V call is TRBV5-5, the J call TRBJ1-4; the match to TRBD1 covers 8 bases. This CDR3 spans 15 amino acids. After removal of 5 bases from V and 2 bases from J, the junction contained 5 bases not matched to a gene. From germline, CDR1 is SGHKS and CDR2 YYEKEE (reference sequence). Here the CDR3 reads CASRDREMTNEKLFF. CDR3 bases: TGTGCCAGCAGGGACAGGGAAATGACTAATGAAAAACTGTTTTTT. Looking up the rest from reference TRBV5-5 and TRBJ1-4 gives the full variable domain: DAGVTQSPTHLIKTRGQQVTLRCSPISGHKSVSWYQQVLGQGPQFIFQYYEKEERGRGNFPDRFSARQFPNYSSELNVNALLLGDSALYLCASRDREMTNEKLFFGSGTQLSVL.

The chain is built from TRBV27 and TRBJ1-1; D not certain. The germline V gene encodes CDR1 MNHEY and CDR2 SMNVEV (reference sequence). V was cut by 6 bases and J by 1 base, with 18 bases left in between. The CDR3 spans 16 residues. The CDR3 spells CASRSRRDGGNTEAFF. The DNA for the CDR3 is TGTGCCAGCAGAAGCAGACGCGATGGTGGGAACACTGAAGCTTTCTTT.

J is TRBJ2-7 and V is TRBV7-9; 7 nucleotides agree with TRBD1. CDR3 length equals 14 residues. Trimming cost V 4 bases and J 3 bases; bases outside gene matches: 6. Germline V gene data show CDR1 as SEHNR and CDR2 as FQNEAQ (reference sequence). The CDR3 is CASSSRTGNYEQYF. CDR3 bases: TGTGCCAGCAGCTCTCGGACAGGAAACTACGAGCAGTACTTC.

The V call is TRBV5-1, the J call TRBJ1-2; TRBD1 aligns across 9 bases. The J segment lost 5 bases and the V segment lost 2 bases, leaving 1 base of the junction unmatched. The CDR3 extends over 13 amino acids. Germline V lookup: CDR1 SGHRS, CDR2 YFSETQ. The CDR3 protein is CASSFGQGYGYTF. The CDR3 DNA sequence: TGCGCCAGCAGCTTCGGACAGGGGTATGGCTACACCTTC.

This chain links TRBV4-2 with TRBJ2-7; 11 bases map to TRBD1. Germline V gene lookup returns CDR1 LGHNA and CDR2 YNFKEQ. V shed 3 bases, J shed 4 bases, and the junction held 8 bases outside the gene matches. This CDR3 contains 16 residues. The CDR3 protein is CASSHAGTGGMYEQYF. Written as DNA, the CDR3 is TGTGCCAGCAGCCATGCGGGGACAGGGGGTATGTACGAGCAGTACTTC.

The chain joins TRBV27 to TRBJ2-1, with 8 bases matching TRBD2. The germline gives CDR1 MNHEY, CDR2 SMNVEV (reference sequence). J was trimmed by 4 bases and V by 8 bases; bases with no gene match: 19. The CDR3 consists of 18 residues. In DNA form, the CDR3 reads TGTGCCAGCCAAACCGGGGGGGCGGGGCCACTGGGATACAATGAGCAGTTCTTC. Translating gives CASQTGGAGPLGYNEQFF.

This chain uses TRBV2 with TRBJ2-5; D unresolved. The V and J ends lost 0 bases and 4 bases respectively, with 12 bases between them. CDR3 length equals 15 residues. Germline V gives CDR1 SNHLY, CDR2 FYNNEI. The CDR3 loop is CASSEALLGSETQYF. The CDR3 bases are TGTGCCAGCAGTGAAGCGCTCCTGGGGTCAGAGACCCAGTACTTC.

The rearrangement uses TRBV11-2 and TRBJ1-1; possible D gene TRBD1, 5 bases. Deletions cut 5 bases from V and 7 bases from J, with 11 bases between. Germline V CDR1 and CDR2: SGHAT, FQNNGV. The CDR3 is 12 residues long. The CDR3 sequence: CASSTPGGEAFF. CDR3 DNA: TGTGCCAGCAGCACCCCGGGGGGTGAAGCTTTCTTT.

The chain recombines TRBV27 with TRBJ1-2; 8 bases agree with TRBD1. Germline lookup yields CDR1 MNHEY and CDR2 SMNVEV (reference sequence). V was clipped by 6 bases and J by 4 bases; unmatched bases: 7. This CDR3 contains 14 residues. The CDR3 DNA follows: TGTGCCAGCAGCACTTCAGGGGGCGGCTATGGCTACACCTTC. Its translation: CASSTSGGGYGYTF.

The rearrangement links TRBV5-1 to TRBJ2-1; tentative D call: TRBD1 (6 bases). The CDR3 contains 15 residues. The germline gives CDR1 SGHRS, CDR2 YFSETQ. The V end was cut by 0 bases, the J end by 2 bases, with 9 bases between. The CDR3: CASSLDRATYNEQFF. DNA for the CDR3: TGCGCCAGCAGCTTGGACAGGGCTACCTACAATGAGCAGTTCTTC.

V and J are TRBV12-5 and TRBJ2-3; 8 bases are a match to TRBD2. CDR1 is LGHNT and CDR2 is FRNRAP in the germline V gene. Losses at the gene ends were 3 bases for V and 4 bases for J; bases not matched to a gene: 9. The CDR3 contains 16 residues. Here the CDR3 DNA reads TGTGCTAGTGGTTTTTCGCGGGGGGCCGGAGCAGATACGCAGTATTTT. As protein: CASGFSRGAGADTQYF.

This chain joins TRBV28 and TRBJ1-5, with a possible D match to TRBD1 (5 bases). There are 13 residues in the CDR3. V lost 4 bases to trimming and J lost 4 bases, with 8 bases between them. CDR1 is MDHEN and CDR2 is SYDVKM in the germline V gene. The CDR3 sequence is CASSWDGNQPQHF. For the CDR3, the DNA is TGTGCCAGCAGTTGGGACGGAAATCAGCCCCAGCATTTT.

V gene TRBV15 combines with J gene TRBJ2-7; TRBD1 matches 12 bases. Trimming removed 3 bases from V and 0 bases from J; junction bases left unmatched: 9. The CDR3 is made up of 18 amino acids. The germline CDR1 and CDR2 sequences are LNHNV and YYDKDF (reference sequence). The CDR3 reads CATSRGGTGGFTSYEQYF. Here the CDR3 DNA reads TGTGCCACCAGCAGGGGAGGGACAGGGGGCTTCACCTCCTACGAGCAGTACTTC.

The CDR3 region is CASSSIPSGGEAFF. The CDR3 DNA reads as TGTGCCAGCAGTTCCATTCCGAGTGGGGGTGAAGCTTTCTTT. The chain has TRBV6-6 and TRBJ1-1, with D tentatively TRBD1 (5 bases). Germline V gene data show CDR1 as MNHNY and CDR2 as SVGAGI (reference sequence). The V and J ends lost 4 bases and 7 bases respectively, with 16 bases between them. The CDR3 sequence is 14 residues long.

This sequence joins TRBV6-5 and TRBJ1-4, with D tentatively TRBD1 (5 bases). The CDR3 contains 15 residues. Trimming took 0 bases from V and 8 from J, leaving 13 bases between them. Germline CDR1 MNHEY, CDR2 SVGAGI. CDR3 amino acids: CASSYSWFRDEKLFF. The CDR3 coding sequence is TGTGCCAGCAGTTACTCGTGGTTCAGGGACGAAAAACTGTTTTTT.